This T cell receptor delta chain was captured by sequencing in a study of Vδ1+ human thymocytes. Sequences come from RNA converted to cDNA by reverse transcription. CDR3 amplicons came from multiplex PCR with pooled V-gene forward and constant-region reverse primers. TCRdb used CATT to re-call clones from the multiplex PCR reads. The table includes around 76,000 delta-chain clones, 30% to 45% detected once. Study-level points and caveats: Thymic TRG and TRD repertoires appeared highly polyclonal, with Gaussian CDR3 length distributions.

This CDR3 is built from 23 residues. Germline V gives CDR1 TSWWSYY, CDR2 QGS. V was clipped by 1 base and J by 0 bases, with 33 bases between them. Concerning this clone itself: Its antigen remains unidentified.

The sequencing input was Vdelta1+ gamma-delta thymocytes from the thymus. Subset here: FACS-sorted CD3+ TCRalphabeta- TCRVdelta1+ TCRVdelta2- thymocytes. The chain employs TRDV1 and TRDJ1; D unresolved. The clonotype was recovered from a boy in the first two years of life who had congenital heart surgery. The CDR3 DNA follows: TGTGCTCTTGGGGAACCCTTTATTTCCCCTGACGGACCCACCACCCCTTACACCGATAAACTCATCTTT. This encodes CALGEPFISPDGPTTPYTDKLIF.